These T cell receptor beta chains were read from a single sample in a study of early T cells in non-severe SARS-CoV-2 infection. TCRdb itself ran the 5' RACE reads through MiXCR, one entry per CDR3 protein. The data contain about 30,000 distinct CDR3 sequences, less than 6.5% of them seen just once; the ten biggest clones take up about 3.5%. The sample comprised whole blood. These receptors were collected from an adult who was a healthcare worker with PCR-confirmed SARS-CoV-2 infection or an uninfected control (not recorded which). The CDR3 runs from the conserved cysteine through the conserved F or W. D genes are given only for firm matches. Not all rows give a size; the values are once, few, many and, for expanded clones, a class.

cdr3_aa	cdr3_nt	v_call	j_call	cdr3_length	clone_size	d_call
CASSYSLSNQPQHF	TGTGCCAGCAGTTACTCTCTCAGCAATCAGCCCCAGCATTTT	TRBV6-2/TRBV6-3	TRBJ1-5	14	few	-
CASSGAGHEQFF	TGTGCCAGCAGCGGTGCGGGACACGAGCAGTTCTTC	TRBV9	TRBJ2-1	12	-	-
CASSLVRADTQYF	TGTGCCAGCAGCTTAGTCCGGGCCGATACGCAGTATTTT	TRBV7-2	TRBJ2-3	13	-	-
CASSLRAGGETQYF	TGCGCCAGCAGCTTAAGGGCCGGCGGGGAGACCCAGTACTTC	TRBV5-1	TRBJ2-5	14	-	-
CASSLRDSSGNTIYF	TGTGCCAGCAGCCTCCGGGACAGCTCTGGAAACACCATATATTTT	TRBV4-2	TRBJ1-3	15	-	TRBD1
CASSGTLRGNQETQYF	TGTGCCAGCAGCGGCACTCTTAGGGGGAACCAAGAGACCCAGTACTTC	TRBV9	TRBJ2-5	16	many	-
CASSQDLRERGNQPQHF	TGCGCCAGCAGCCAAGATTTGAGGGAGAGGGGCAATCAGCCCCAGCATTTT	TRBV4-3	TRBJ1-5	17	few	-
CASADRDRGMEAFF	TGTGCCAGCGCCGACCGGGACAGGGGGATGGAAGCTTTCTTT	TRBV11-3	TRBJ1-1	14	few	TRBD1
CASRPQGTATEAFF	TGTGCCAGCAGGCCCCAGGGGACGGCGACTGAAGCTTTCTTT	TRBV6-6	TRBJ1-1	14	few	-
CASSLVYAGADTQYF	TGTGCCAGCAGCTTAGTCTATGCCGGCGCAGATACGCAGTATTTT	TRBV7-2	TRBJ2-3	15	-	-
CASSSLAGYEQYF	TGTGCCAGCAGCTCCTTAGCGGGTTACGAGCAGTACTTC	TRBV7-9	TRBJ2-7	13	many	TRBD2
CASSLFGTSNYGYTF	TGTGCCAGCTCCCTTTTTGGGACCTCTAACTATGGCTACACCTTC	TRBV27	TRBJ1-2	15	many	-
CASSVAREGYTF	TGTGCCAGCAGCGTAGCTCGGGAGGGCTACACCTTC	TRBV9	TRBJ1-2	12	few	-
CSARSPLAYEQYF	TGCAGTGCTAGAAGCCCTCTCGCCTACGAGCAGTACTTC	TRBV20-1	TRBJ2-7	13	many	-
CASSLEVGAEQFF	TGTGCCAGCAGCTTAGAAGTTGGAGCGGAGCAGTTCTTC	TRBV7-9	TRBJ2-1	13	few	-
CASSGRTSGEADTQYF	TGTGCCAGCAGCGGACGGACTAGCGGAGAGGCAGATACGCAGTATTTT	TRBV6-6	TRBJ2-3	16	medium-sized	TRBD2
CASSTTGTDTQYF	TGTGCCAGCAGTACTACAGGCACAGATACGCAGTATTTT	TRBV12-3/TRBV12-4	TRBJ2-3	13	few	-
CSAPKGAQDYGYTF	TGCAGTGCCCCAAAGGGGGCGCAGGACTATGGCTACACCTTC	TRBV20-1	TRBJ1-2	14	many	TRBD1
CASSLGVSSESVYETQYF	TGTGCCAGCAGCTTAGGAGTGTCGAGCGAGAGTGTTTACGAGACCCAGTACTTC	TRBV7-8	TRBJ2-5	18	many	-
CASSLERSYEQYF	TGTGCCAGCAGCTTAGAACGCTCCTACGAGCAGTACTTC	TRBV11-1	TRBJ2-7	13	few	-
CSARPGTDTEAFF	TGCAGTGCCCGCCCAGGGACAGACACTGAAGCTTTCTTT	TRBV20-1	TRBJ1-1	13	many	TRBD1
CASSPRRDGYNEQFF	TGTGCCAGCAGCCCCCGCAGGGATGGCTACAATGAGCAGTTCTTC	TRBV11-2	TRBJ2-1	15	many	-
CASSMGGSSYNEQFF	TGTGCCAGCAGCATGGGGGGGAGCTCCTACAATGAGCAGTTCTTC	TRBV7-3	TRBJ2-1	15	many	TRBD2
CASSLFWTGGGELFF	TGTGCCAGCAGCTTATTCTGGACCGGGGGCGGGGAGCTGTTTTTT	TRBV7-8	TRBJ2-2	15	-	-
CASSGGLRSYEQYF	TGTGCCAGCAGCGGGGGACTGCGCTCCTACGAGCAGTACTTC	TRBV11-2	TRBJ2-7	14	many	-
CASSPWDRGRYNEQFF	TGTGCCAGTAGTCCTTGGGACAGGGGGAGATACAATGAGCAGTTCTTC	TRBV19	TRBJ2-1	16	many	TRBD1
CASSFGGHHYEQYF	TGCGCCAGCAGCTTCGGAGGGCACCACTACGAGCAGTACTTC	TRBV5-1	TRBJ2-7	14	many	-
CASSLDFQGFYGYTF	TGCGCCAGCAGCTTGGATTTCCAGGGCTTCTATGGCTACACCTTC	TRBV5-1	TRBJ1-2	15	many	-
CASSFLYYGYTF	TGTGCCAGCAGTTTCTTATACTATGGCTACACCTTC	TRBV28	TRBJ1-2	12	-	-
CASSLDSGYTGELFF	TGTGCCAGCAGCTTAGATAGCGGCTACACCGGGGAGCTGTTTTTT	TRBV7-2	TRBJ2-2	15	few	-
CASGPPSGITEAFF	TGTGCCAGCGGTCCCCCCTCAGGAATCACTGAAGCTTTCTTT	TRBV6-2/TRBV6-3	TRBJ1-1	14	-	-
CASSFRDSYNEQFF	TGTGCCAGCAGCTTCCGGGACTCGTACAATGAGCAGTTCTTC	TRBV5-4	TRBJ2-1	14	many	-
CASSVREFGELFF	TGCGCCAGCAGCGTTCGAGAGTTCGGGGAGCTGTTTTTT	TRBV4-3	TRBJ2-2	13	many	-
CASSPEGTGSNEKLFF	TGTGCCAGCAGCCCCGAGGGGACAGGGAGCAATGAAAAACTGTTTTTT	TRBV7-2	TRBJ1-4	16	many	TRBD1
CATSDFPYEQYF	TGTGCCACCAGTGATTTCCCCTACGAGCAGTACTTC	TRBV24-1	TRBJ2-7	12	-	-
CASSPHKTSGSTEAFF	TGTGCCAGCAGCCCGCACAAGACGTCAGGGAGTACTGAAGCTTTCTTT	TRBV7-2	TRBJ1-1	16	many	-
CASSLLGVGTNEKLFF	TGTGCCAGCAGCCTGCTTGGCGTTGGAACTAATGAAAAACTGTTTTTT	TRBV3-1	TRBJ1-4	16	many	-
CASAVLDGANVLTF	TGTGCCAGTGCTGTACTGGATGGGGCCAACGTCCTGACTTTC	TRBV19	TRBJ2-6	14	many	-
CASSFQVGPLAGETQYF	TGTGCCAGCAGCTTTCAGGTCGGCCCCTTGGCCGGGGAGACCCAGTACTTC	TRBV7-9	TRBJ2-5	17	-	-
CASSTPGQPNSPLHF	TGTGCCAGCAGTACCCCGGGCCAACCGAATTCACCCCTCCACTTT	TRBV6-1	TRBJ1-6	15	many	-
CASMTSGPSEQYF	TGTGCCAGCATGACTAGCGGACCCTCGGAGCAGTACTTC	TRBV12-3/TRBV12-4	TRBJ2-7	13	many	TRBD2
CSARRPTNEKLFF	TGCAGTGCTAGACGGCCAACTAATGAAAAACTGTTTTTT	TRBV20-1	TRBJ1-4	13	many	-
CASRPTGLAREQFF	TGTGCCAGCAGGCCTACCGGACTAGCCCGGGAGCAGTTCTTC	TRBV28	TRBJ2-1	14	few	TRBD2
CASSWRTGRSSYNEQFF	TGTGCCAGCAGTTGGAGGACAGGGAGAAGCTCCTACAATGAGCAGTTCTTC	TRBV6-2/TRBV6-3	TRBJ2-1	17	few	TRBD1
CASGIRYEQYF	TGTGCCAGTGGGATACGCTACGAGCAGTACTTC	TRBV28	TRBJ2-7	11	many	-
CASSLQGQIGNTIYF	TGTGCCAGCAGCCTACAGGGACAGATTGGAAACACCATATATTTT	TRBV7-2	TRBJ1-3	15	few	TRBD1
CASSAGTGAYEQYF	TGTGCCAGCAGCGCCGGGACAGGAGCCTACGAGCAGTACTTC	TRBV14	TRBJ2-7	14	many	TRBD1
CASSLAGLASDNEQFF	TGTGCCAGCAGTTTAGCCGGACTAGCATCCGACAATGAGCAGTTCTTC	TRBV28	TRBJ2-1	16	-	TRBD2
CASSLANTEAFF	TGTGCCAGCAGTTTGGCGAACACTGAAGCTTTCTTT	TRBV28	TRBJ1-1	12	few	-
CASSSPGHNEQFF	TGTGCCAGCAGTTCCCCGGGCCACAATGAGCAGTTCTTC	TRBV6-5	TRBJ2-1	13	many	-
CASIQGKVAFF	TGTGCCAGCATCCAGGGAAAGGTAGCTTTCTTT	TRBV28	TRBJ1-1	11	-	-
CASSFELAGAYEQYF	TGTGCCAGCAGTTTCGAACTAGCGGGAGCCTACGAGCAGTACTTC	TRBV28	TRBJ2-7	15	-	TRBD2
CSARDRIGFFGANVLTF	TGCAGTGCTAGAGATCGGATCGGCTTCTTTGGGGCCAACGTCCTGACTTTC	TRBV20-1	TRBJ2-6	17	many	-